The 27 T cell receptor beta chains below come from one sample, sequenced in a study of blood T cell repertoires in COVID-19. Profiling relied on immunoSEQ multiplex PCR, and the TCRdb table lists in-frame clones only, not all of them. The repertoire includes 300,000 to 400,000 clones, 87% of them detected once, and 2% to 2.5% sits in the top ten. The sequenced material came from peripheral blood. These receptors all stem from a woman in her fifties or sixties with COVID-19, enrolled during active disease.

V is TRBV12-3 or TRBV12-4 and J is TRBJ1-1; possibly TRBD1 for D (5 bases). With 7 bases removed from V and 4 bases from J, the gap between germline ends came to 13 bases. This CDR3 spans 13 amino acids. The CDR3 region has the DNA TGTGCCAGCATCCGCGGGGGGGGCACTGAAGCTTTCTTT. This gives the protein CASIRGGGTEAFF.

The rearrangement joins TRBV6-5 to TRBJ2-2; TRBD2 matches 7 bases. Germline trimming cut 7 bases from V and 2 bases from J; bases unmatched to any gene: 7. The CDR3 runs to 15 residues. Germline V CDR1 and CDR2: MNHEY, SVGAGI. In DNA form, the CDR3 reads TGTGCCAGCAATCAGCGGGGTCTTAACACCGGGGAGCTGTTTTTT. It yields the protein CASNQRGLNTGELFF.

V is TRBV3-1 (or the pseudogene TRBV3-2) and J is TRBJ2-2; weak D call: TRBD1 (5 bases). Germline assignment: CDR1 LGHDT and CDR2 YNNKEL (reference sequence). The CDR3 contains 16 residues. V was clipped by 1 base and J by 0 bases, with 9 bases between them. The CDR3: CASSQGQFANTGELFF. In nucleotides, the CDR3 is TGTGCCAGCAGCCAAGGACAGTTCGCGAACACCGGGGAGCTGTTTTTT.

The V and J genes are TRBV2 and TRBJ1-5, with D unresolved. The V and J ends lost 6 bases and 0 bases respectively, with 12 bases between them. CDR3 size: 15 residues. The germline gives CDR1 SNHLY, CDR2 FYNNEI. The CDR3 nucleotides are TGTGCCAGCAGCTACAGCCGGGATAGCAATCAGCCCCAGCATTTT. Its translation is CASSYSRDSNQPQHF. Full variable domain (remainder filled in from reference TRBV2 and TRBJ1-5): EPEVTQTPSHQVTQMGQEVILRCVPISNHLYFYWYRQILGQKVEFLVSFYNNEISEKSEIFDDQFSVERPDGSNFTLKIRSTKLEDSAMYFCASSYSRDSNQPQHFGDGTRLSIL.

The DNA of the CDR3 is TGTGCCAGTAGTAAAAGGCCGGGACAGGGGTTCGACGAGCAGTACTTC. Its translation: CASSKRPGQGFDEQYF. The J gene is TRBJ2-7, the V gene TRBV19; 10 positions agree with TRBD1. The V segment lost 4 bases and the J segment 5 bases; nucleotides outside the gene matches: 11. The CDR3 totals 16 residues. Germline V gene data show CDR1 as LNHDA and CDR2 as SQIVND (reference sequence). Supplemented by reference TRBV19 and TRBJ2-7, the full variable domain reads DGGITQSPKYLFRKEGQNVTLSCEQNLNHDAMYWYRQDPGQGLRLIYYSQIVNDFQKGDIAEGYSVSREKKESFPLTVTSAQKNPTAFYLCASSKRPGQGFDEQYFGPGTRLTVT.

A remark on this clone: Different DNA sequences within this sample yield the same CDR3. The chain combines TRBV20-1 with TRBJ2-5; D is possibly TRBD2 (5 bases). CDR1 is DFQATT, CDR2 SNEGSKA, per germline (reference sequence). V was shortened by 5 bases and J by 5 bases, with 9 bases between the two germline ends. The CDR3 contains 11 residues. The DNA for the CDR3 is TGCAGTGCTCGCAGAGGGGAGACCCAGTACTTC. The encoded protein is CSARRGETQYF.

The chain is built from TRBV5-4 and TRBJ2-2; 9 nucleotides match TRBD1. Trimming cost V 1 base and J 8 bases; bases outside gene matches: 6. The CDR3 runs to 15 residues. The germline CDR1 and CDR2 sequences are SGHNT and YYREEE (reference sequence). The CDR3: CASSLIQGAKGELFF. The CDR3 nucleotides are TGTGCCAGCAGCTTGATACAGGGGGCAAAAGGGGAGCTGTTTTTT.

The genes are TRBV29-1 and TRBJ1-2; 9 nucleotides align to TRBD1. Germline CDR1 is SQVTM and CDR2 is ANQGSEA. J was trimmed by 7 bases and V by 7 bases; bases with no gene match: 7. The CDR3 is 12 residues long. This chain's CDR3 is CSAADRGGGYTF. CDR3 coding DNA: TGCAGCGCTGCGGACAGGGGTGGTGGCTACACCTTC. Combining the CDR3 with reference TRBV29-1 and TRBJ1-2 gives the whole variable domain SAVISQKPSRDICQRGTSLTIQCQVDSQVTMMFWYRQQPGQSLTLIATANQGSEATYESGFVIDKFPISRPNLTFSTLTVSNMSPEDSSIYLCSAADRGGGYTFGSGTRLTVV.

Here the CDR3 DNA reads TGTGCCAGCAGCGTCGGCAGTAGCGGGGACTATGAGCAGTTCTTC. It is translated as CASSVGSSGDYEQFF. The chain couples TRBV9 to TRBJ2-1, with 8 positions matching TRBD2. The length of the CDR3 is 15 residues. With V trimmed by 2 bases and J by 8 bases, 9 bases remained unmatched. Germline CDR1 and CDR2: SGDLS and YYNGEE. The whole variable domain, filled in from reference TRBV9 and TRBJ2-1, reads DSGVTQTPKHLITATGQRVTLRCSPRSGDLSVYWYQQSLDQGLQFLIQYYNGEERAKGNILERFSAQQFPDLHSELNLSSLELGDSALYFCASSVGSSGDYEQFFGPGTRLTVL.

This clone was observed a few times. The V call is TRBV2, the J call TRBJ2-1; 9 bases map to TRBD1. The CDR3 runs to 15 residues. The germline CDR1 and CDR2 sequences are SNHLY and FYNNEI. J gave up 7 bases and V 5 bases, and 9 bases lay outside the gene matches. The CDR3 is CASSLDRGGINEQFF. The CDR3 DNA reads TGTGCCAGCAGTCTGGACAGGGGTGGCATAAATGAGCAGTTCTTC. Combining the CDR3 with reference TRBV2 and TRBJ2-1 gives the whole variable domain EPEVTQTPSHQVTQMGQEVILRCVPISNHLYFYWYRQILGQKVEFLVSFYNNEISEKSEIFDDQFSVERPDGSNFTLKIRSTKLEDSAMYFCASSLDRGGINEQFFGPGTRLTVL.

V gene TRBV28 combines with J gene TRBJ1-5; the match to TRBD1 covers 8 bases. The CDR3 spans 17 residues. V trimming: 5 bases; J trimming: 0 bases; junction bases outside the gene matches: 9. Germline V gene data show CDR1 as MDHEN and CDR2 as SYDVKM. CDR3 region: CASSPGGAVYSNQPQHF. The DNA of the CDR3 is TGTGCCAGCAGTCCAGGGGGCGCGGTTTATAGCAATCAGCCCCAGCATTTT.

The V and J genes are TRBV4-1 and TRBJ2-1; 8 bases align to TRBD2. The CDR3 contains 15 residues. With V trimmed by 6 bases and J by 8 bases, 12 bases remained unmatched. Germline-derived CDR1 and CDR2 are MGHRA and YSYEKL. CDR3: CASRPRGGWLDEQFF. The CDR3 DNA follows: TGCGCCAGCAGGCCTCGCGGGGGGTGGTTGGATGAGCAGTTCTTC.

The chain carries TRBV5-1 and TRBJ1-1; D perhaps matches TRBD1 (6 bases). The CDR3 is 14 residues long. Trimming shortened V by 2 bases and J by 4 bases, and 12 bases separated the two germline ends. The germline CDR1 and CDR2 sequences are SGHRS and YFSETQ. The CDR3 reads CASSLAPGATEAFF. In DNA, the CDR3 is TGCGCCAGCAGCTTAGCCCCAGGGGCCACTGAAGCTTTCTTT.

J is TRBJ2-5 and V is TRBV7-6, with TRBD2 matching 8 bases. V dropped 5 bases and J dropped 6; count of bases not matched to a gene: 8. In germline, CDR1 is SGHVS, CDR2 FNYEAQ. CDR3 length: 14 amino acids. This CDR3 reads CASSPGLALKTQYF. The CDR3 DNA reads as TGTGCCAGCAGCCCCGGACTAGCTCTAAAGACCCAGTACTTC.

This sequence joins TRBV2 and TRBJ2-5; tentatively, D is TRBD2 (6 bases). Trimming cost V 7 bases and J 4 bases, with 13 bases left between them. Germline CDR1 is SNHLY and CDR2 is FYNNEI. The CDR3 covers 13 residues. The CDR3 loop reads CASTRPGRETQYF. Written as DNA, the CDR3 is TGTGCCAGCACCAGACCCGGGAGAGAGACCCAGTACTTC.

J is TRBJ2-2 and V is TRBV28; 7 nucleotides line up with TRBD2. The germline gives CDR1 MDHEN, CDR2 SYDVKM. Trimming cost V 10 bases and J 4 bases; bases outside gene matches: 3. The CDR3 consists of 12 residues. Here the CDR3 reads CATSGGTGELFF. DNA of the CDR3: TGTGCCACTTCGGGGGGCACCGGGGAGCTGTTTTTT.

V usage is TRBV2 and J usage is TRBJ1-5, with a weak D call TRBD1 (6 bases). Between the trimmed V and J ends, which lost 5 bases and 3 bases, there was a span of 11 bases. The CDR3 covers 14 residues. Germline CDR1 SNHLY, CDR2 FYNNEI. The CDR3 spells CASSPDRNNQPQHF. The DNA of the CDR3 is TGTGCCAGCAGTCCTGACAGGAACAATCAGCCCCAGCATTTT.

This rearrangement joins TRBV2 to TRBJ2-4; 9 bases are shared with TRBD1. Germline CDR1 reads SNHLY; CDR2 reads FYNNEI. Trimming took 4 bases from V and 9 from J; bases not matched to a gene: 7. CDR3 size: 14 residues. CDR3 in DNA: TGTGCCAGCAGTGCGGGACAGGGTGGGGGCATTCAGTACTTC. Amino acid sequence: CASSAGQGGGIQYF.

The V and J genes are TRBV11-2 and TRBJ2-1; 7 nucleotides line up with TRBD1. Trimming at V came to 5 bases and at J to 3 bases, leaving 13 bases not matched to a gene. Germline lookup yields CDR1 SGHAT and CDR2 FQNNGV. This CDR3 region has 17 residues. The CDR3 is CASSQGYRDRDYNEQFF. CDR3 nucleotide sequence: TGTGCCAGCAGCCAAGGGTACCGGGACAGAGACTACAATGAGCAGTTCTTC.

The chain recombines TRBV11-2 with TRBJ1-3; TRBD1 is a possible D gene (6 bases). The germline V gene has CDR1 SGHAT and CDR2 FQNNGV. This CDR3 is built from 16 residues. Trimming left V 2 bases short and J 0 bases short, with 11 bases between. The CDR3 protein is CASSLRTAVSGNTIYF. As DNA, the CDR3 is TGTGCCAGCAGCTTACGGACAGCCGTCTCTGGAAACACCATATATTTT.

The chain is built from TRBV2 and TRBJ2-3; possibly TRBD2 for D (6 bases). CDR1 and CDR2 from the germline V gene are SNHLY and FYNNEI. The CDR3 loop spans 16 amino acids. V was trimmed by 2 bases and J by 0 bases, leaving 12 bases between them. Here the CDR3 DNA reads TGTGCCAGCAGTGAATGGGAGGAATTAAGCACAGATACGCAGTATTTT. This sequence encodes CASSEWEELSTDTQYF.

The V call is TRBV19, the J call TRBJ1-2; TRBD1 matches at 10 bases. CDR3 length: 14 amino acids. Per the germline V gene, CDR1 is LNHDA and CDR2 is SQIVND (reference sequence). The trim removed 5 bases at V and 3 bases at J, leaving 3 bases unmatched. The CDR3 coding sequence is TGTGCCAGTAGTGAAGGACAGGGGGACTATGGCTACACCTTC. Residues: CASSEGQGDYGYTF.

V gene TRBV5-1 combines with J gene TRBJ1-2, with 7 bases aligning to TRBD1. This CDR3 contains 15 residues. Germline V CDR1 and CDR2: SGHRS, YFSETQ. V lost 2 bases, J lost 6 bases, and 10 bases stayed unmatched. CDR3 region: CASSFPDRSSDGYTF. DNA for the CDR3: TGCGCCAGCAGCTTCCCGGACAGGTCGAGCGATGGCTACACCTTC. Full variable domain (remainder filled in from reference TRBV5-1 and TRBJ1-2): KAGVTQTPRYLIKTRGQQVTLSCSPISGHRSVSWYQQTPGQGLQFLFEYFSETQRNKGNFPGRFSGRQFSNSRSEMNVSTLELGDSALYLCASSFPDRSSDGYTFGSGTRLTVV.

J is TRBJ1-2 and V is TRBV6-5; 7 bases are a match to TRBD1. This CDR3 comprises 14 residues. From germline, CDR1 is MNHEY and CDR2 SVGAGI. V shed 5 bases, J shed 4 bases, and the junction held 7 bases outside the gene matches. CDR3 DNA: TGTGCCAGCAGTCCACAGGGGCCTAGCTATGGCTACACCTTC. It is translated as CASSPQGPSYGYTF.

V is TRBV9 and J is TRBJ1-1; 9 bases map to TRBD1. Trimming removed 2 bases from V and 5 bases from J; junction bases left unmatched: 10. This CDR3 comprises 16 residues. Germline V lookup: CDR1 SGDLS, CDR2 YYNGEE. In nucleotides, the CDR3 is TGTGCCAGCAGCGTCAGAACCGGGACAGGGAGTACTGAAGCTTTCTTT. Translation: CASSVRTGTGSTEAFF.

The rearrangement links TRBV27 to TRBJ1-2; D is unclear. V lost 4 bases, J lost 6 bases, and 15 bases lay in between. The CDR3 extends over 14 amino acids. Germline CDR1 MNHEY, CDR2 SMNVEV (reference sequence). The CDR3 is CASSSHSLANGYTF. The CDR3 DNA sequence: TGTGCCAGCAGTTCACACAGTTTGGCAAATGGCTACACCTTC.

The CDR3 protein is CASKAGGLSYGYTF. Written as DNA, the CDR3 is TGTGCCAGCAAGGCTGGAGGGCTTAGCTATGGCTACACCTTC. The chain combines TRBV5-4 with TRBJ1-2; D gene ambiguous. Trimming took 6 bases from V and 4 from J, leaving 16 bases between them. This CDR3 contains 14 residues. Germline V gene data show CDR1 as SGHNT and CDR2 as YYREEE (reference sequence).